The 32 T cell receptor beta chains below come from one sample, sequenced in a study of blood T cell repertoires in COVID-19. This table comes from immunoSEQ multiplex PCR, and its TCRdb copy is limited to in-frame clones, with some not included. The repertoire holds around 140,000 clones, with roughly 88% as singletons. Sequenced input: peripheral blood. These receptor sequences come from a man aged 50 or older with acute or convalescent COVID-19.

The chain employs TRBV6-2 or TRBV6-3 and TRBJ1-1; no clear D gene. The germline V gene encodes CDR1 MNHEY and CDR2 SVGEGT. V lost 5 bases and J 1 base, leaving 5 bases between the germline ends. The CDR3 spans 12 residues. As DNA, the CDR3 is TGTGCCAGCAGTCGTCCGAACACTGAAGCTTTCTTT. Translating it yields CASSRPNTEAFF.

This chain uses TRBV11-2 with TRBJ2-3; 11 bases are shared with TRBD2. The CDR3 has 14 amino acids. Germline values: CDR1 SGHAT, CDR2 FQNNGV. V gave up 5 bases and J gave up 5 bases; unmatched junction bases: 3. CDR3 sequence reads: CASSPLAGGDTQYF. CDR3 coding DNA: TGTGCCAGCAGCCCTCTAGCGGGGGGAGATACGCAGTATTTT.

The V and J genes are TRBV7-9 and TRBJ1-4, with D maybe TRBD1 (6 bases). The CDR3 has 14 amino acids. CDR1 SEHNR and CDR2 FQNEAQ come from the germline V gene (reference sequence). V was cut by 1 base and J by 5 bases, with 8 bases left in between. Here the CDR3 reads CASSLGTANEKLFF. The CDR3 bases are TGTGCCAGCAGCTTAGGGACAGCGAATGAAAAACTGTTTTTT.

The chain carries TRBV4-1 and TRBJ2-7; no firm D call. This CDR3 is 14 amino acids long. V was pared by 4 bases and J by 1 base, with 11 bases between. CDR1 is MGHRA and CDR2 is YSYEKL in the germline V gene. This CDR3 is CASSLLQVSYEQYF. The CDR3 DNA reads as TGCGCCAGCAGCCTGTTACAAGTTTCCTACGAGCAGTACTTC.

V and J are TRBV18 and TRBJ1-3; D is uncertain. Germline CDR1 reads KGHSH; CDR2 reads LQKENI. Trimming took 2 bases from V and 0 from J, leaving 8 bases between them. The CDR3 totals 15 residues. The CDR3: CASSPTGSSGNTIYF. Here the CDR3 DNA reads TGTGCCAGCTCACCAACTGGGAGCTCTGGAAACACCATATATTTT.

This chain joins TRBV28 and TRBJ1-2; D may be TRBD1 (5 bases). This CDR3 contains 13 residues. Germline V gene lookup returns CDR1 MDHEN and CDR2 SYDVKM. Trimming cost V 2 bases and J 6 bases, with 10 bases left between them. DNA of the CDR3: TGTGCCAGCAGTTTAATGGGGGGGAATGGCTACACCTTC. Translated: CASSLMGGNGYTF.

J is TRBJ1-1 and V is TRBV5-8, with 7 bases fitting TRBD1. The CDR3 totals 11 residues. The germline gives CDR1 SGHTS, CDR2 YDEGEE. Trimming removed 4 bases from V and 11 bases from J; junction bases left unmatched: 5. This chain's CDR3 is CASSPDRTAFF. CDR3 sequence (DNA): TGTGCCAGCAGCCCGGACAGGACGGCTTTCTTT.

The chain is built from TRBV7-2 and TRBJ1-2; 8 bases map to TRBD1. The trim removed 6 bases at V and 0 bases at J, leaving 12 bases unmatched. The CDR3 covers 17 residues. Germline CDR1 is SGHTA and CDR2 is FQGNSA. The CDR3 sequence: CASSLSRGTGANYGYTF. The DNA of the CDR3 is TGTGCCAGCAGTCTGAGTCGAGGGACAGGAGCTAACTATGGCTACACCTTC.

The V and J genes are TRBV30 and TRBJ1-5; 7 bases are a match to TRBD1. The CDR3 runs 13 residues. After removal of 3 bases from V and 5 bases from J, the junction contained 4 bases not matched to a gene. Germline V gene sequence: CDR1 GTSNPN, CDR2 SVGIG (reference sequence). CDR3 coding DNA: TGTGCCTGGAGCGGGGACAGTGATCAGCCCCAGCATTTT. Translating gives CAWSGDSDQPQHF.

The J gene is TRBJ2-3, the V gene TRBV2; 14 nucleotides agree with TRBD2. The CDR3 runs to 16 residues. CDR1 SNHLY and CDR2 FYNNEI come from the germline V gene. V was clipped by 5 bases and J by 5 bases; unmatched bases: 6. CDR3 sequence (DNA): TGTGCCAGCAGTCGACTAGCGGGGGGGAATAGAGATACGCAGTATTTT. Amino acid sequence: CASSRLAGGNRDTQYF. Full variable domain (outside the CDR3, taken from reference TRBV2 and TRBJ2-3): EPEVTQTPSHQVTQMGQEVILRCVPISNHLYFYWYRQILGQKVEFLVSFYNNEISEKSEIFDDQFSVERPDGSNFTLKIRSTKLEDSAMYFCASSRLAGGNRDTQYFGPGTRLTVL.

The chain is built from TRBV19 and TRBJ2-4, with 11 bases identical to TRBD2. V dropped 8 bases and J dropped 4; count of bases not matched to a gene: 4. This CDR3 comprises 14 residues. Germline CDR1 is LNHDA and CDR2 is SQIVND (reference sequence). This CDR3 is CASSRLAGKNIQYF. DNA for the CDR3: TGTGCCAGTTCACGACTAGCGGGAAAAAACATTCAGTACTTC. The variable domain in full, completed from reference TRBV19 and TRBJ2-4, reads DGGITQSPKYLFRKEGQNVTLSCEQNLNHDAMYWYRQDPGQGLRLIYYSQIVNDFQKGDIAEGYSVSREKKESFPLTVTSAQKNPTAFYLCASSRLAGKNIQYFGAGTRLSVL.

The chain is built from TRBV6-5 and TRBJ1-1; no clear D gene. The V end lost 7 bases, the J end lost 1 base, and 13 bases lay between the germline ends. Germline CDR1 is MNHEY and CDR2 is SVGAGI. The CDR3 has 14 residues. The CDR3 bases are TGTGCCAGCACCCCAATCGCGGAGAACACTGAAGCTTTCTTT. It is translated as CASTPIAENTEAFF.

This chain links TRBV2 with TRBJ2-5; 9 bases fit TRBD1. V was clipped by 5 bases and J by 5 bases; unmatched bases: 9. Germline V CDR1 and CDR2: SNHLY, FYNNEI. The CDR3 runs to 15 residues. This chain's CDR3 is CASSSPGQGVETQYF. The CDR3 region has the DNA TGTGCCAGCAGTTCCCCGGGACAGGGAGTGGAGACCCAGTACTTC.

J is TRBJ1-2 and V is TRBV2; the D gene is possibly TRBD1 (6 bases). V shed 6 bases and J shed 7 bases, with 12 bases lying between them. Germline CDR1 SNHLY, CDR2 FYNNEI. This CDR3 comprises 12 residues. The CDR3 reads CASRQGSTGYTF. CDR3 nucleotide sequence: TGTGCCAGCAGGCAGGGGTCCACTGGCTACACCTTC.

The rearrangement joins TRBV18 to TRBJ2-2; D gene uncertain. The V end lost 0 bases, the J end lost 6 bases, and 11 bases lay between the germline ends. This CDR3 is built from 15 residues. Germline V gene lookup returns CDR1 KGHSH and CDR2 LQKENI. CDR3: CASSPPSAHAGELFF. CDR3 nucleotide sequence: TGTGCCAGCTCACCACCTAGTGCTCACGCCGGGGAGCTGTTTTTT.

The rearrangement uses TRBV28 and TRBJ2-1, with a tentative D call TRBD2 (6 bases). CDR1 and CDR2 from the germline V gene are MDHEN and SYDVKM. With 6 bases removed from V and 4 bases from J, the gap between germline ends came to 16 bases. The CDR3 has 15 amino acids. In DNA form, the CDR3 reads TGTGCCAGCAGGCGTCTAGCGCTAATATACAATGAGCAGTTCTTC. This translates into CASRRLALIYNEQFF.

The chain joins TRBV4-2 to TRBJ1-5; a weak D match, TRBD1 (5 bases). The CDR3 covers 15 residues. CDR1 and CDR2 from the germline V gene are LGHNA and YNFKEQ. The V and J ends lost 2 bases and 4 bases respectively, with 12 bases between them. CDR3 DNA: TGTGCCAGCAGCCAATCGAAGGGGCCTAATCAGCCCCAGCATTTT. Translated, it gives CASSQSKGPNQPQHF.

This rearrangement joins TRBV20-1 to TRBJ1-5; TRBD1 is a possible D gene (6 bases). The V gene's germline CDR1 is DFQATT and CDR2 SNEGSKA (reference sequence). Between the trimmed V and J ends, which lost 3 bases and 6 bases, there was a span of 18 bases. The CDR3 is made up of 15 amino acids. The CDR3 DNA reads as TGCAGTGCTAGTGGCGGCAGGGGTTCAAGTCAGCCCCAGCATTTT. As protein: CSASGGRGSSQPQHF.

The chain uses TRBV6-4 and TRBJ1-6; D unresolved. The ends were cut back, 4 bases at V and 10 bases at J, with 14 bases in the middle. This CDR3 comprises 14 residues. Per germline, CDR1 MRHNA and CDR2 SNTAGT. The CDR3 reads CASSAAGGISPLHF. In DNA form, the CDR3 reads TGTGCCAGCAGTGCGGCAGGAGGGATCTCACCCCTCCACTTT.

The genes are TRBV4-1 and TRBJ2-1, with D maybe TRBD1 (5 bases). The V gene's germline CDR1 is MGHRA and CDR2 YSYEKL. With 3 bases removed from V and 2 bases from J, the gap between germline ends came to 11 bases. CDR3 length equals 15 residues. The CDR3 region has the DNA TGCGCCAGCAGCCATCAGGGAAATCCCTACAATGAGCAGTTCTTC. This codes for CASSHQGNPYNEQFF.

The J gene is TRBJ2-7, the V gene TRBV3-1 (or the pseudogene TRBV3-2); tentatively, D is TRBD2 (5 bases). This CDR3 contains 13 residues. Trimming shortened V by 8 bases and J by 0 bases, and 11 bases separated the two germline ends. Germline V gives CDR1 LGHDT, CDR2 YNNKEL (reference sequence). The CDR3 sequence: CASGADRSYEQYF. Here the CDR3 DNA reads TGTGCCAGCGGAGCGGACCGCTCCTACGAGCAGTACTTC.

The genes are TRBV28 and TRBJ1-2; TRBD1 agrees at 8 bases. With 6 bases clipped from V and 4 bases from J, the junction kept 7 bases outside the gene matches. This CDR3 is 14 amino acids long. Germline CDR1 is MDHEN and CDR2 is SYDVKM. CDR3 nucleotide sequence: TGTGCCAGCAGCCAGGGGGCCAGGATCTATGGCTACACCTTC. Encoded protein: CASSQGARIYGYTF.

The genes are TRBV28 and TRBJ1-1; D gene ambiguous. Germline CDR1 is MDHEN and CDR2 is SYDVKM. The germline V and J ends were trimmed by 2 bases and 0 bases, with 7 bases remaining between them. CDR3 length: 14 amino acids. As DNA, the CDR3 is TGTGCCAGCAGTTTAGTAGTTATGAACACTGAAGCTTTCTTT. It translates to CASSLVVMNTEAFF.

The DNA of the CDR3 is TGTGCCAGCAGTGCTTTCCAAACTGTCCGAGCTAACTATGGCTACACCTTC. Amino acid sequence: CASSAFQTVRANYGYTF. This chain links TRBV2 with TRBJ1-2; no clear D. The V end was cut by 4 bases, the J end by 0 bases, with 18 bases between. In germline, CDR1 is SNHLY, CDR2 FYNNEI. There are 17 residues in the CDR3.

The chain carries TRBV24-1 and TRBJ2-1; D call uncertain. The CDR3 contains 13 residues. CDR1 is KGHDR and CDR2 is SFDVKD in the germline V gene. V was clipped by 0 bases and J by 7 bases, with 6 bases between them. The CDR3 reads CATSDLNRNEQFF. Written as DNA, the CDR3 is TGTGCCACCAGTGATTTGAACAGAAATGAGCAGTTCTTC.

The chain joins TRBV7-8 to TRBJ1-5; D call uncertain. The V gene's germline CDR1 is SGHVS and CDR2 FQNEAQ. The length of the CDR3 is 14 residues. V lost 3 bases, J lost 3 bases, and 9 bases lay in between. The CDR3 loop is CASSLPGFNQPQHF. The CDR3, as DNA: TGTGCCAGCAGCTTGCCAGGCTTCAATCAGCCCCAGCATTTT.

This sequence joins TRBV28 and TRBJ2-7, with D hard to call. There are 12 residues in the CDR3. The ends were cut back, 5 bases at V and 2 bases at J, with 7 bases in the middle. Germline loops: CDR1 MDHEN, CDR2 SYDVKM. CDR3: CASSPLAYEQYF. In DNA form, the CDR3 reads TGTGCCAGCAGTCCTTTAGCCTACGAGCAGTACTTC.

This chain uses TRBV7-8 with TRBJ1-6; a weak D match, TRBD1 (6 bases). Germline-derived CDR1 and CDR2 are SGHVS and FQNEAQ. With 4 bases removed from V and 0 bases from J, the gap between germline ends came to 13 bases. The CDR3 covers 17 residues. CDR3 in DNA: TGTGCCAGCAGCTACTCGACAGGCTTCTCCTATAATTCACCCCTCCACTTT. Its translation: CASSYSTGFSYNSPLHF.

The chain couples TRBV11-3 to TRBJ2-5, with D perhaps TRBD2 (5 bases). Germline values: CDR1 SGHNT, CDR2 YENEEA. V was trimmed by 2 bases and J by 5 bases, leaving 12 bases between them. The CDR3 runs to 14 residues. CDR3 residues: CASSLTSAGETQYF. The DNA for the CDR3 is TGTGCCAGCAGCTTAACCTCGGCGGGTGAGACCCAGTACTTC.

This rearrangement joins TRBV28 to TRBJ2-7, with D tentatively TRBD1 (5 bases). The CDR3 has 14 residues. Trimming left V 1 base short and J 3 bases short, with 10 bases between. CDR1 is MDHEN and CDR2 is SYDVKM in the germline V gene. The CDR3 DNA is TGTGCCAGCAGTTTATTAGGGGCCGGCTACGAGCAGTACTTC. It codes for CASSLLGAGYEQYF.

The chain combines TRBV29-1 with TRBJ1-2; no reliable D call. CDR1 and CDR2 (germline): SQVTM, ANQGSEA. The CDR3 extends over 13 amino acids. V lost 0 bases, J lost 6 bases, and 11 bases lay in between. In nucleotides, the CDR3 is TGCAGCGTTGAAGAACGGTACGGGGATGGCTACACCTTC. Amino acids: CSVEERYGDGYTF.

This clone has a handful of counts. V is TRBV10-3 and J is TRBJ1-2; D might be TRBD1 (6 bases). The V gene lost 0 bases and the J gene lost 6 bases, with 14 bases spanning the gap. The CDR3 loop spans 15 amino acids. Germline V lookup: CDR1 ENHRY, CDR2 SYGVKD. The CDR3 bases are TGTGCCATCAGTGAGTCGGGGAACAGGGTGAATGGCTACACCTTC. Protein sequence: CAISESGNRVNGYTF.